The rows below give T cell receptor beta chains drawn from one sample of a study of shared T cell receptors in the human thymus. Assay: immunoSEQ multiplex PCR; the TCRdb copy retains only in-frame clones and omits some. The sample comprises almost 550,000 clones, around 78% of which are singletons, and about 0.012% rests with the top ten. The same data also went into a second study, on human thymus T cells.

Specimen: thymocytes. The source is a boy in the first two years of life with a congenital heart defect. CDR3s include the opening cysteine and the closing phenylalanine or tryptophan. Fields, in order: J gene, V gene, CDR3 protein.

j_gene: TRBJ2-1
v_gene: TRBV27
CDR3aa: CASSPAHRVYYNEQFF

j_gene: TRBJ2-3
v_gene: TRBV12-5
CDR3aa: CASGLEGQGTDTQYF

j_gene: TRBJ2-5
v_gene: TRBV29-1
CDR3aa: CSVVRSTPGGETQYF

j_gene: TRBJ2-3
v_gene: TRBV5-1
CDR3aa: CASSPDGGDTQYF

j_gene: TRBJ2-1
v_gene: TRBV7-9
CDR3aa: CASMDRDSGGPLWGEQFF

j_gene: TRBJ2-7
v_gene: TRBV15
CDR3aa: CATSRDLRGQIYEQHF

j_gene: TRBJ1-4
v_gene: TRBV4-1
CDR3aa: CASSQARDYEKLFF

j_gene: TRBJ1-1
v_gene: TRBV7-9
CDR3aa: CASSPYRGSETEAFF

j_gene: TRBJ2-7
v_gene: TRBV11-2
CDR3aa: CASSLDQQGGGQYF

j_gene: TRBJ2-7
v_gene: TRBV9
CDR3aa: CASSVEGEGYEQYF

j_gene: TRBJ2-1
v_gene: TRBV11-3
CDR3aa: CASSLDKLAPYNEQFF

j_gene: TRBJ2-7
v_gene: TRBV7-9
CDR3aa: CASSLSQGPSYEQYF

j_gene: TRBJ2-1
v_gene: TRBV7-2
CDR3aa: CASAPLGLARNEQFF

j_gene: TRBJ1-5
v_gene: TRBV2
CDR3aa: CASSPGPHRGNQPQHF

j_gene: TRBJ1-4
v_gene: TRBV11-2
CDR3aa: CASSDPTGGKTNEKLFF

j_gene: TRBJ2-3
v_gene: TRBV6-5
CDR3aa: CASTLRGGTTDTQYF

j_gene: TRBJ1-4
v_gene: TRBV19
CDR3aa: CASSDRGLSEKLFF

j_gene: TRBJ2-3
v_gene: TRBV13
CDR3aa: CASSFGGAPTDTQYF

j_gene: TRBJ2-1
v_gene: TRBV6-5
CDR3aa: CASSSPLADEQFF

j_gene: TRBJ2-7
v_gene: TRBV19
CDR3aa: CASSMRLAGVSGEQYF

j_gene: TRBJ2-7
v_gene: TRBV21-1
CDR3aa: CASRRGTPGSYEQYF

j_gene: TRBJ2-5
v_gene: TRBV15
CDR3aa: CATSKSFNETQYF

j_gene: TRBJ2-7
v_gene: TRBV27
CDR3aa: CASSHRELYEQYF

j_gene: TRBJ2-1
v_gene: TRBV11-2
CDR3aa: CASSFRGQGAWEQFF

j_gene: TRBJ2-5
v_gene: TRBV7-9
CDR3aa: CATRGQRVETQYF

j_gene: TRBJ2-7
v_gene: TRBV7-2
CDR3aa: CASSLDHGRLPYEQYF

j_gene: TRBJ2-7
v_gene: TRBV12-1
CDR3aa: CASSYPPGTSGNNGYEQYF

j_gene: TRBJ2-7
v_gene: TRBV9
CDR3aa: CASSPKPGYGAYEQYF

j_gene: TRBJ2-6
v_gene: TRBV4-3
CDR3aa: CASSQRARATSGANVLTF

j_gene: TRBJ1-2
v_gene: TRBV10-3
CDR3aa: CAITGDRDAFYGYTF

j_gene: TRBJ2-6
v_gene: TRBV9
CDR3aa: CASSVGASGANVLTF

j_gene: TRBJ1-1
v_gene: TRBV18
CDR3aa: CASSQFTGWKDTEAFF

j_gene: TRBJ1-2
v_gene: TRBV4-2
CDR3aa: CASSQPGGNYGYTF

j_gene: TRBJ2-1
v_gene: TRBV5-1
CDR3aa: CASRPPTSGRATSSYNEQFF

j_gene: TRBJ2-7
v_gene: TRBV7-2
CDR3aa: CASSLATSGIIYEQYF

j_gene: TRBJ2-3
v_gene: TRBV10-2
CDR3aa: CASSDPKAEPSTDTQYF

j_gene: TRBJ1-2
v_gene: TRBV2
CDR3aa: CANRGGDYGYTF

j_gene: TRBJ1-2
v_gene: TRBV28
CDR3aa: CASSPRRGYTF

j_gene: NA
v_gene: TRBV5-1
CDR3aa: CASSSNRDRAPYEQYF

j_gene: TRBJ1-1
v_gene: TRBV6-1
CDR3aa: CASRAQGYTEAFF

j_gene: TRBJ2-3
v_gene: TRBV4-3
CDR3aa: CASSQVRLAGDGADTQYF

j_gene: TRBJ2-7
v_gene: TRBV28
CDR3aa: CASSFGGAGRAQGLYEQYF

j_gene: TRBJ2-7
v_gene: TRBV2
CDR3aa: CAGEGPEQYF

j_gene: TRBJ2-1
v_gene: TRBV29-1
CDR3aa: CSVASRGAYNEQFF

j_gene: TRBJ1-1
v_gene: TRBV25-1
CDR3aa: CASKSTSGAEAFF

j_gene: TRBJ2-2
v_gene: TRBV29-1
CDR3aa: CSVETGYGELFF

j_gene: TRBJ1-5
v_gene: TRBV7-9
CDR3aa: CASSLDRDNQPQHF

j_gene: TRBJ1-3
v_gene: TRBV2
CDR3aa: CASSEAPGGSGNTIYF

j_gene: TRBJ1-5
v_gene: TRBV29-1
CDR3aa: CSVGLGTARDQPQHF

j_gene: TRBJ2-1
v_gene: TRBV5-4
CDR3aa: CASSFAGRLNEQFF

j_gene: TRBJ2-3
v_gene: TRBV6-6
CDR3aa: CASSYGRGTSTDTQYF

j_gene: TRBJ2-1
v_gene: TRBV29-1
CDR3aa: CSVEPCPTHNEQFF

j_gene: TRBJ1-4
v_gene: TRBV28
CDR3aa: CASSPLGDRGEKLFF

j_gene: TRBJ2-3
v_gene: TRBV27
CDR3aa: CASSPRMREKSDTQYF

j_gene: TRBJ2-7
v_gene: TRBV30
CDR3aa: CAWKTGTGGRGWAYEQYF